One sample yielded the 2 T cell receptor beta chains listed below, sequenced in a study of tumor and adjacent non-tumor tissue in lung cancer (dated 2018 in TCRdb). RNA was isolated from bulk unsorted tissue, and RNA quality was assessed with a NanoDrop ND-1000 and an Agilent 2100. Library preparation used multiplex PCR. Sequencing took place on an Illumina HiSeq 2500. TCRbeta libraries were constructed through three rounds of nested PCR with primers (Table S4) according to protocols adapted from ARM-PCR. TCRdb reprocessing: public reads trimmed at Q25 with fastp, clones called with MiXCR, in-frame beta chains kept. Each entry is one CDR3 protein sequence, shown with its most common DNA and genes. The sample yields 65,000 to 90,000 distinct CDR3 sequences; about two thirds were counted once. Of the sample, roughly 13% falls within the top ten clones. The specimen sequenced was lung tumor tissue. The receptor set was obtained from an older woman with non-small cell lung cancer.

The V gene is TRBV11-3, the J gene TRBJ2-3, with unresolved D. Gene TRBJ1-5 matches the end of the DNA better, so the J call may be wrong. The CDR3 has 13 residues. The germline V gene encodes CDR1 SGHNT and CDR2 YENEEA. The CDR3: CASSLGKTDTQHF. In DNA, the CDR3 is TGTGCCAGCAGCTTAGGGAAAACAGATACGCAGCATTTT.

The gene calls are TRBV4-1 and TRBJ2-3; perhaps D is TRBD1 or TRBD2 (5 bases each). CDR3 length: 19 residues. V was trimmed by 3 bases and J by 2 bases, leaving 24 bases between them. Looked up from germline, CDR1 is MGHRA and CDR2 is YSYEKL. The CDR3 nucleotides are TGCGCCAGCAGCCATCCGGGACCAGCGCGAGGGCCAAACACAGATACGCAGTATTTT. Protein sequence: CASSHPGPARGPNTDTQYF.